This TCR beta chain was sequenced in a study of T cell responses to AZD1222 COVID-19 vaccine. The protocol was immunoSEQ multiplex PCR, while the TCRdb copy is restricted to in-frame clones and leaves out a portion. Among tens of thousands of clones, approximately 80% were seen once, and the ten largest hold 22%. Study results and limitations: Among AZD1222 vaccinees, only six or seven were seropositive at baseline. A mostly white British donor set with more females was recruited, and clonal diversity was possibly underestimated. Repertoire collection took place solely once the T cell response had peaked. Close to half of all spike-specific TCRs reportedly target regions of the variants that are unmutated.

Details on this clone: What it binds is unknown.

Losses at the gene ends were 5 bases for V and 4 bases for J; bases not matched to a gene: 0. The CDR3 loop spans 11 amino acids. Germline V CDR1 and CDR2: GTSNPN, SVGIG (reference sequence). The chain joins TRBV30 to TRBJ2-5, with 8 bases matching TRBD1. Here the sequenced sample was peripheral blood, taken on day 0 of AZD1222 vaccination. The clonotype comes from an adult in good health. CDR3 sequence (DNA): TGTGCCTGGCAGGGGGCAGAGACCCAGTACTTC. Protein product: CAWQGAETQYF.